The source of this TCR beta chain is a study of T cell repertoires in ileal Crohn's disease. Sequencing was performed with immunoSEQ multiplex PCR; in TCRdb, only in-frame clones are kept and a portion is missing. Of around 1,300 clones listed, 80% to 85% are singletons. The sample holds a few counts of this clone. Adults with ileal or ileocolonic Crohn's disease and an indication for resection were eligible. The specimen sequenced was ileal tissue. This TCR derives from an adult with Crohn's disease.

As DNA, the CDR3 is TGCAGCGTAGAGGGACTAGCGGCACAAGAGACCCAGTACTTC. Translating gives CSVEGLAAQETQYF. The chain carries TRBV29-1 and TRBJ2-5; 11 nucleotides agree with TRBD2. CDR3 length: 14 amino acids. V shed 6 bases, J shed 2 bases, and the junction held 5 bases outside the gene matches. Germline values: CDR1 SQVTM, CDR2 ANQGSEA.